This T cell receptor beta chain stems from a study of cytomegalovirus exposure and HLA in healthy donors. PCR primers comprised 60 Vbeta and 13 Jbeta primers. TCRdb's copy holds only in-frame clones and misses some; the assay was immunoSEQ multiplex PCR. The sample is made up of approximately 140,000 clones, and the top ten hold roughly 2.5% of it. V dropped 6 bases and J dropped 6; count of bases not matched to a gene: 13. Germline CDR1 reads SGDLS; CDR2 reads YYNGEE. This CDR3 has 15 amino acids. This rearrangement joins TRBV9 to TRBJ1-1, with 8 nucleotides matching TRBD1. Sequencing input: PBMCs. This clonotype originated in a man in his forties in good health and CMV-seronegative. CDR3 residues: CASTHSGQGNAEAFF. The CDR3 nucleotides read TGTGCCAGCACTCACTCTGGACAGGGTAACGCTGAAGCTTTCTTT.